These T cell receptor beta chains were read from a single sample in a study of blood T cells in healthy people across ages. TCRdb used MiXCR to reprocess the 5' RACE reads, holding one entry per CDR3 protein. This sample has roughly 900,000 distinct CDR3 sequences, with around 30% found just once. Sequencing was carried out using blood. The receptors originated from a woman of 80 years or more in good health. The CDR3 runs from the conserved cysteine through the conserved F or W. A D gene is named only where the DNA matches it firmly. Some rows have no size entry. The others give once, few or many, or a class for an expanded clone.

d_gene,abundance,v_gene,j_gene,CDR3aa,CDR3nt
.,.,TRBV6-2/TRBV6-3,TRBJ2-7,CASSFTSYNEQYF,TGTGCCAGCAGTTTCACCTCCTACAATGAGCAGTACTTC
TRBD1,few,TRBV29-1,TRBJ1-4,CSAGAGGGEKLFF,TGCAGCGCTGGGGCAGGGGGCGGAGAAAAACTGTTTTTT
TRBD1,.,TRBV9,TRBJ2-7,CANSVGTGVYNEQYF,TGTGCCAACAGCGTCGGGACAGGGGTCTACAATGAGCAGTACTTC
.,many,TRBV10-3,TRBJ2-1,CAISGGVSYNEQFF,TGTGCCATCAGTGGGGGAGTCTCCTACAATGAGCAGTTCTTC
TRBD2,few,TRBV28,TRBJ2-3,CASSSPGLANTDTQYF,TGTGCCAGCAGTTCCCCCGGACTAGCAAACACAGATACGCAGTATTTT
TRBD1,.,TRBV7-8,TRBJ1-4,CASSLVGTGGSTNEKLFF,TGTGCCAGCAGCTTAGTTGGGACAGGGGGATCAACTAATGAAAAACTGTTTTTT
.,many,TRBV7-8,TRBJ1-1,CASSLALGGTEAFF,TGTGCCAGCAGCTTAGCGCTCGGTGGCACTGAAGCTTTCTTT
.,.,TRBV4-3,TRBJ2-2,CASSQVLLLNTGELFF,TGCGCCAGCAGCCAAGTGCTTCTCCTGAACACCGGGGAGCTGTTTTTT
.,many,TRBV15,TRBJ2-3,CATSRDIGSTDTQYF,TGTGCCACCAGCAGAGATATCGGCAGCACAGATACGCAGTATTTT
.,few,TRBV7-2,TRBJ2-2,CASSLDTGLRTGELFF,TGTGCCAGCAGCTTAGACACGGGACTTCGCACCGGGGAGCTGTTTTTT
TRBD1,few,TRBV19,TRBJ2-1,CASSSQGAVYNEQFF,TGTGCCAGTAGCTCACAGGGGGCCGTCTACAATGAGCAGTTCTTC
.,.,TRBV11-2,TRBJ2-7,CASSGRKTRSYEQYF,TGTGCCAGCAGTGGGCGGAAGACTAGATCCTACGAGCAGTACTTC
TRBD1,many,TRBV7-2,TRBJ1-2,CASSVGQGDLYGYTF,TGTGCCAGCAGCGTGGGACAGGGGGACCTCTATGGCTACACCTTC
.,.,TRBV12-3/TRBV12-4,TRBJ2-1,CAGGRIGGEQFF,TGTGCCGGGGGCAGGATTGGAGGTGAGCAGTTCTTC
TRBD2,.,TRBV6-2/TRBV6-3,TRBJ2-5,CASRVAGGPGNEQYF,TGTGCCAGCAGGGTAGCGGGGGGTCCTGGGAATGAGCAGTACTTC
.,few,TRBV30,TRBJ2-4,CAWSAPGDIQYF,TGTGCCTGGAGCGCGCCGGGAGACATTCAGTACTTC
TRBD1,.,TRBV24-1,TRBJ2-1,CATSDPSDRGGLQDEQFF,TGTGCCACCAGTGATCCCTCAGACAGGGGCGGGCTTCAGGATGAGCAGTTCTTC
TRBD1,many,TRBV7-8,TRBJ1-5,CASSPDRGWQPQHF,TGTGCCAGCAGCCCCGACAGGGGTTGGCAGCCCCAGCATTTT
.,.,TRBV2,TRBJ1-6,CASHPGGNNSPLHF,TGTGCCAGCCACCCGGGGGGGAATAATTCACCCCTCCACTTT
.,many,TRBV7-2,TRBJ1-6,CASSPWSGENSPLHF,TGTGCCAGCAGCCCCTGGTCAGGGGAGAATTCACCCCTCCACTTT